This T cell receptor (beta chain) was captured in a study of Tregs in tolerant kidney transplant recipients. Regarding the study as a whole: Biological reproducibility was not directly addressed in this study. The small number of patients limits these findings pending further validation.

About this clone itself: Its antigen is still unknown.

Only in-frame clones appear in the TCRdb table, and some are missing; sequencing was by immunoSEQ multiplex PCR. The sample carries 200,000 to 300,000 clones, approximately 83% recorded once. V lost 7 bases to trimming and J lost 4 bases; unmatched junction nucleotides: 14. The CDR3 has 16 residues. Germline lookup yields CDR1 SGHRS and CDR2 YFSETQ. Unstimulated Tregs (CD4+CD25+CD127-) and CD4+CD25- non-Tregs were sorted from PBMCs. This chain links TRBV5-1 with TRBJ2-5, with 9 positions matching TRBD1. The origin of this receptor is a human donor in good health. The sequenced material came from CD4+ T cells from blood. The DNA of the CDR3 is TGCGCCAGCGGAGAAATGGGACAGGGAGGGGGAGAGACCCAGTACTTC. This codes for CASGEMGQGGGETQYF. The whole variable domain, remainder taken from reference TRBV5-1 and TRBJ2-5, is KAGVTQTPRYLIKTRGQQVTLSCSPISGHRSVSWYQQTPGQGLQFLFEYFSETQRNKGNFPGRFSGRQFSNSRSEMNVSTLELGDSALYLCASGEMGQGGGETQYFGPGTRLLVL.